The 8 T cell receptor beta chains reported below all come from one sample, sequenced in a study of T cell clonotyping in hematopoietic cell transplantation. Repertoires were generated with immunoSEQ multiplex PCR, while TCRdb's copy carries only in-frame clones and drops some. The top ten clones hold 5.5% to 8% of a sample with roughly 30,000 clones, around 80% of them seen once. Time point denoted: recipient sample about 28 days before transplant, after cytoreduction. The sequencing here drew on peripheral blood mononuclear cells, taken before stem cell transplant. These receptors came from a woman aged 30 to 39 with chronic myeloid leukemia. Some clones in this sample may be carry-over from other donors' samples.

The chain's CDR3 is CASSLVSTGELFF. The CDR3 DNA reads as TGTGCCAGCAGCTTAGTTTCCACCGGGGAGCTGTTTTTT. V gene TRBV7-2 combines with J gene TRBJ2-2; D not resolved. Germline V gene data show CDR1 as SGHTA and CDR2 as FQGNSA. The CDR3 spans 13 residues. V lost 1 base and J lost 4, with 4 bases in between.

This chain's CDR3 is CATSRVVGDNNYGYTF. As DNA, the CDR3 is TGTGCCACCAGCAGAGTTGTCGGGGACAACAACTATGGCTACACCTTC. This chain links TRBV15 with TRBJ1-2, with D possibly being TRBD1 (6 bases). This CDR3 contains 16 residues. V was cut by 1 base and J by 2 bases, with 14 bases left in between. Germline assignment: CDR1 LNHNV and CDR2 YYDKDF (reference sequence).

The genes are TRBV5-1 and TRBJ1-1, with D possibly being TRBD1 (6 bases). The germline V and J ends were trimmed by 0 bases and 1 base, with 13 bases remaining between them. Germline assignment: CDR1 SGHRS and CDR2 YFSETQ. CDR3 length equals 16 residues. CDR3 loop: CASSLDREMPNTEAFF. In DNA form, the CDR3 reads TGCGCCAGCAGCTTGGACAGGGAGATGCCGAACACTGAAGCTTTCTTT.

The rearrangement links TRBV6-5 to TRBJ1-5; perhaps TRBD1 as D (6 bases). Germline values: CDR1 MNHEY, CDR2 SVGAGI. This CDR3 spans 14 amino acids. V lost 6 bases and J lost 6, with 15 bases in between. CDR3 amino acids: CASSGQIEGQPQHF. The DNA for the CDR3 is TGTGCCAGCAGCGGACAGATTGAGGGTCAGCCCCAGCATTTT.

The rearrangement links TRBV9 to TRBJ1-1, with D perhaps TRBD1 (5 bases). Trimming took 3 bases from V and 5 from J, leaving 8 bases between them. CDR3 length equals 12 residues. CDR1 SGDLS and CDR2 YYNGEE come from the germline V gene. For the CDR3, the DNA is TGTGCCAGCAGCGCGTGGGGGACTGAAGCTTTCTTT. Protein sequence: CASSAWGTEAFF.

This sequence joins TRBV25-1 and TRBJ2-5; no clear D gene. The germline gives CDR1 MGHDK, CDR2 SYGVNS. This CDR3 region has 15 residues. Trimming left V 2 bases short and J 2 bases short, with 12 bases between. CDR3 DNA sequence: TGTGCCAGCAGTGAACAATCAGGACCGCAAGAGACCCAGTACTTC. Encoded protein: CASSEQSGPQETQYF.

This chain uses TRBV7-2 with TRBJ1-2; weak D call: TRBD1 (6 bases). The CDR3 is 16 amino acids. V lost 1 base and J lost 8, with 20 bases in between. Germline loops: CDR1 SGHTA, CDR2 FQGNSA. Here the CDR3 reads CASSLVVGGEQRGYTF. Written as DNA, the CDR3 is TGTGCCAGCAGCTTAGTGGTGGGGGGCGAGCAGCGGGGCTACACCTTC.

The chain has TRBV27 and TRBJ1-6; D is unclear. Germline CDR1 reads MNHEY; CDR2 reads SMNVEV (reference sequence). This CDR3 has 15 residues. Trimming took 2 bases from V and 7 from J, leaving 12 bases between them. The CDR3, as DNA: TGTGCCAGCAGTTTAAGAGTCCAACCCAATTCACCCCTCCACTTT. Amino acid sequence: CASSLRVQPNSPLHF.